The rows below give T cell receptor beta chains drawn from one sample of a study of T cells after yellow fever vaccination. TCRdb ran MiXCR on the 5' RACE reads and lists one entry per CDR3 protein. The sample holds some 350,000 distinct CDR3 sequences, about 4% seen once. Here the sequenced sample was PBMCs, taken 5 days after the yellow fever booster vaccination. The receptors were sampled from a man between 18 and 35 years old who received the YFV17D yellow fever vaccine. Both conserved end residues are trimmed from each CDR3. The order of the fields is J gene, V gene, CDR3 protein.

J: TRBJ1-2
V: TRBV20-1
CDR3: SARDHYSTIGYT

J: TRBJ1-1
V: TRBV12-3/TRBV12-4
CDR3: ASSSGQGITEAF

J: TRBJ1-5
V: TRBV12-3/TRBV12-4
CDR3: ASSLVPQPQH

J: TRBJ2-3
V: TRBV4-3
CDR3: ASSSTLPGQGRHTQY

J: TRBJ2-3
V: TRBV29-1
CDR3: SVTGGTPWFEVDTQY

J: TRBJ2-1
V: TRBV28
CDR3: ASGDRVHNEQF

J: TRBJ2-3
V: TRBV7-6
CDR3: ASSPDQRALNTDTQY

J: TRBJ2-5
V: TRBV7-8
CDR3: ASSFLDRGQETQY

J: TRBJ2-1
V: TRBV6-6
CDR3: ASSYRDSRYNEQF

J: TRBJ1-1
V: TRBV6-5
CDR3: ASSYRSTGTGSNEAF

J: TRBJ2-3
V: TRBV7-9
CDR3: ASSLDLGADTQY

J: TRBJ1-1
V: TRBV6-5
CDR3: ASSYEGSTEAF

J: TRBJ1-2
V: TRBV2
CDR3: AEGALTEGYT

J: TRBJ1-3
V: TRBV29-1
CDR3: SGSLQGGNTIY

J: TRBJ1-6
V: TRBV6-2/TRBV6-3
CDR3: ASSYSTGSSYNSPLH

J: TRBJ1-2
V: TRBV18
CDR3: ASSPGRTDGYT

J: TRBJ1-5
V: TRBV5-1
CDR3: ASSGGTDNQPQH

J: TRBJ2-3
V: TRBV20-1
CDR3: SARDGTGVDTQY

J: TRBJ2-1
V: TRBV19
CDR3: ASSNHRGYNEQF

J: TRBJ1-1
V: TRBV15
CDR3: ATSRPQDRENTEAF

J: TRBJ2-3
V: TRBV28
CDR3: ASTRGDRRTDTQY

J: TRBJ2-4
V: TRBV4-3
CDR3: ASSQGRGRYIQY

J: TRBJ2-2
V: TRBV21-1
CDR3: ASTPKAPGPFTGELF

J: TRBJ2-6
V: TRBV7-2
CDR3: ASSFIRGAPGANVLT

J: TRBJ2-2
V: TRBV24-1
CDR3: ATSVGGNTGELF

J: TRBJ2-3
V: TRBV20-1
CDR3: SATAGVPRTDTQY

J: TRBJ2-6
V: TRBV4-3
CDR3: ASSSARGSTGANVLT

J: TRBJ1-6
V: TRBV27
CDR3: ASSLGTGFTPLH

J: TRBJ1-1
V: TRBV7-9
CDR3: ASSGGTANLEAF

J: TRBJ2-3
V: TRBV4-3
CDR3: ASSYLSGGPTDTQY

J: TRBJ1-2
V: TRBV10-3
CDR3: AIRDTVISWSYGYT

J: TRBJ2-1
V: TRBV29-1
CDR3: SGKDPSSYNEQF

J: TRBJ2-1
V: TRBV5-4
CDR3: ASSLDRGSREQF

J: TRBJ2-3
V: TRBV7-3
CDR3: ASSRGGRVPDTQY

J: TRBJ2-3
V: TRBV7-9
CDR3: ASSSGTSGAITDTQY

J: TRBJ1-5
V: TRBV5-5
CDR3: ASSLGDGNQPQH

J: TRBJ1-1
V: TRBV10-3
CDR3: AISETENTEAF

J: TRBJ2-3
V: TRBV12-3/TRBV12-4
CDR3: ASSRDWASGGATDTQY

J: TRBJ2-1
V: TRBV12-3/TRBV12-4
CDR3: ASRPAGTSGSNEQF

J: TRBJ1-1
V: TRBV7-6
CDR3: ASSLAPGEDEAF